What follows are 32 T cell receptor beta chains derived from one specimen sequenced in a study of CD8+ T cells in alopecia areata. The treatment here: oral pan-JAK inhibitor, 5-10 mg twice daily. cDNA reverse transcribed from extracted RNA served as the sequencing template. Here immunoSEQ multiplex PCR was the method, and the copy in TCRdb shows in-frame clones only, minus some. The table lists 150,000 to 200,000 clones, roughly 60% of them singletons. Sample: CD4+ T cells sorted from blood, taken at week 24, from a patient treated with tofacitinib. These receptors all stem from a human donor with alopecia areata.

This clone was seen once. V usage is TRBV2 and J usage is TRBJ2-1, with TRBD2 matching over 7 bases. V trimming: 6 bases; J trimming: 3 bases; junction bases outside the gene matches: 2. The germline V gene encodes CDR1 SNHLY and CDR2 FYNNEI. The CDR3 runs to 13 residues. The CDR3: CASSGGGYNEQFF. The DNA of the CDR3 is TGTGCCAGCAGCGGCGGGGGCTACAATGAGCAGTTCTTC.

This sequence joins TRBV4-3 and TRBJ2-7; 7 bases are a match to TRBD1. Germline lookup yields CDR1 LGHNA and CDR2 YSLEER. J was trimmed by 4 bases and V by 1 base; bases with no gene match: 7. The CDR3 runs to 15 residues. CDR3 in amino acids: CASSQAGTAIYEQYF. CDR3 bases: TGCGCCAGCAGCCAAGCTGGGACAGCGATATACGAGCAGTACTTC.

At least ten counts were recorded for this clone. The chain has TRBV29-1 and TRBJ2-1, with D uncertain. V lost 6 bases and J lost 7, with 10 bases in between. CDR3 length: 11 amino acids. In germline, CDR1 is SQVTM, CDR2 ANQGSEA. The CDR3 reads CSVAPLNEQFF. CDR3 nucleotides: TGCAGCGTGGCCCCCCTTAATGAGCAGTTCTTC.

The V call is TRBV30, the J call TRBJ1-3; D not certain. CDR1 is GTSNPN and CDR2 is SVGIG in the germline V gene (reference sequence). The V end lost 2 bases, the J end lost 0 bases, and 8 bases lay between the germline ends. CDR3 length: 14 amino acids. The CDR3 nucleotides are TGTGCCTGGAGTCTGTCCACCTCTGGAAACACCATATATTTT. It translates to CAWSLSTSGNTIYF.

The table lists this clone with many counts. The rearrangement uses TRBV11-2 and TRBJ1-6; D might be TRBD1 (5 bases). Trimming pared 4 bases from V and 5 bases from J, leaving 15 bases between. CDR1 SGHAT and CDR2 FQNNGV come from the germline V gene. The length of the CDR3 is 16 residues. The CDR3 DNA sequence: TGTGCCAGCAGCTGGGGTTCCGGGACTGATAATTCACCCCTCCACTTT. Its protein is CASSWGSGTDNSPLHF.

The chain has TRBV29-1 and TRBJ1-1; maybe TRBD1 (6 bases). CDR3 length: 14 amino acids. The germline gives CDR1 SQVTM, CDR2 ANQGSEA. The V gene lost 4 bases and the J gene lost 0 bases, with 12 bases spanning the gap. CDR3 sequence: CSVVRGAMNTEAFF. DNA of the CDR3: TGCAGCGTTGTCAGGGGAGCGATGAACACTGAAGCTTTCTTT.

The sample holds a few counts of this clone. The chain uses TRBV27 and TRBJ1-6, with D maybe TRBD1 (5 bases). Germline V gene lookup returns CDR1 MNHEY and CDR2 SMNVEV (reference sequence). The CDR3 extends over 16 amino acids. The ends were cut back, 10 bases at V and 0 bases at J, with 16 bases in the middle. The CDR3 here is CATTIGGSSYNSPLHF. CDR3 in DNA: TGTGCCACCACCATCGGGGGGAGCTCCTATAATTCACCCCTCCACTTT.

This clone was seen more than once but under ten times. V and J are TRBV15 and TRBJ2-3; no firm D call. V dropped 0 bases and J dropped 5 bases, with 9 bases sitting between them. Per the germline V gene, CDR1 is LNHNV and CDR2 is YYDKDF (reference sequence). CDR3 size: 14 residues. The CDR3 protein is CATSRDQVGDTQYF. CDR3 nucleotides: TGTGCCACCAGCAGAGATCAGGTGGGAGATACGCAGTATTTT.

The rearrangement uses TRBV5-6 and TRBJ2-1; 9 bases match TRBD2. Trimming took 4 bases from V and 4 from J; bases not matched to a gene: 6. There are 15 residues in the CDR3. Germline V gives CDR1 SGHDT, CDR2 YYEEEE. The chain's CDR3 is CASSGLAGIYNEQFF. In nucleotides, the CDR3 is TGTGCCAGCAGCGGCCTAGCGGGGATTTACAATGAGCAGTTCTTC. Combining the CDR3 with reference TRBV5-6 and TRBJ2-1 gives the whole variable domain DAGVTQSPTHLIKTRGQQVTLRCSPKSGHDTVSWYQQALGQGPQFIFQYYEEEERQRGNFPDRFSGHQFPNYSSELNVNALLLGDSALYLCASSGLAGIYNEQFFGPGTRLTVL.

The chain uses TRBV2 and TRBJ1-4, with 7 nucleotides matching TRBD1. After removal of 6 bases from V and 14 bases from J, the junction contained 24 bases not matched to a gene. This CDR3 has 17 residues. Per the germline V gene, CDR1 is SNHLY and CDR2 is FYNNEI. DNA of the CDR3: TGTGCCAGCAGGGGCCAGGGGGGCTACAAGAGCTTCAAAGATCTGTTTTTT. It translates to CASRGQGGYKSFKDLFF.

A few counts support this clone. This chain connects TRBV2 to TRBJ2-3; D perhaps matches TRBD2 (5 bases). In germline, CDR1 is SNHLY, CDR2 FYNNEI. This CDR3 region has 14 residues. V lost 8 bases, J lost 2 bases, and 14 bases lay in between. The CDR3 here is CASPLRAPTDTQYF. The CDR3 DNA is TGTGCCAGCCCGCTGAGGGCCCCCACAGATACGCAGTATTTT.

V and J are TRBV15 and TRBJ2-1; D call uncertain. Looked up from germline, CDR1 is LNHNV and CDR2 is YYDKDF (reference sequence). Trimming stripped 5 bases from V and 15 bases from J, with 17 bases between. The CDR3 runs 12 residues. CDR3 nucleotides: TGTGCCACCAGCTCTGCCGAAGATATTCTGTTCTTC. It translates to CATSSAEDILFF.

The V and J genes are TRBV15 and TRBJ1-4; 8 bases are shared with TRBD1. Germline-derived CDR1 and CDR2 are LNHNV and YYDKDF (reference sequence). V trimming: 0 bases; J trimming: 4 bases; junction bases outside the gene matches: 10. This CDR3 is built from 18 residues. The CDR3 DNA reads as TGTGCCACCAGCAGAGATCGGACAGGGAGGGGCATTAATGAAAAACTGTTTTTT. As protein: CATSRDRTGRGINEKLFF.

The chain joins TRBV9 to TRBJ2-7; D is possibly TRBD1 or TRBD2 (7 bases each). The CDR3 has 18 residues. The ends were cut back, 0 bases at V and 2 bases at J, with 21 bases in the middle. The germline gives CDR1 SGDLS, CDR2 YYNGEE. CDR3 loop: CASSVGEGAPARAYEQYF. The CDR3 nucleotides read TGTGCCAGCAGCGTAGGGGAGGGGGCCCCTGCAAGAGCCTACGAGCAGTACTTC.

The CDR3 region is CATSRDGQPTPEQFF. In DNA, the CDR3 is TGTGCCACCAGCAGAGATGGGCAGCCTACCCCTGAGCAGTTCTTC. The J gene is TRBJ2-1, the V gene TRBV15; no reliable D call. The ends were cut back, 0 bases at V and 9 bases at J, with 15 bases in the middle. The CDR3 runs 15 residues. Germline lookup yields CDR1 LNHNV and CDR2 YYDKDF (reference sequence).

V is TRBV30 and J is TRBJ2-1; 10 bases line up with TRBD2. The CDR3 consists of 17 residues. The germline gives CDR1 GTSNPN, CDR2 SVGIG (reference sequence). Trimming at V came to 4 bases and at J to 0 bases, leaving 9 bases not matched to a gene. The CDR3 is CAWKALAGKSSYNEQFF. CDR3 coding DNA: TGTGCCTGGAAGGCACTAGCGGGGAAAAGCTCCTACAATGAGCAGTTCTTC.

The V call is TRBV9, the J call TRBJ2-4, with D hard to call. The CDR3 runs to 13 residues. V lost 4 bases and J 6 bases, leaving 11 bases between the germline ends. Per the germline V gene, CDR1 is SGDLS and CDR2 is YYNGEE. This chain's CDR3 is CASSSMRGNIQYF. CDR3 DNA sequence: TGTGCCAGCAGCTCCATGCGCGGAAACATTCAGTACTTC.

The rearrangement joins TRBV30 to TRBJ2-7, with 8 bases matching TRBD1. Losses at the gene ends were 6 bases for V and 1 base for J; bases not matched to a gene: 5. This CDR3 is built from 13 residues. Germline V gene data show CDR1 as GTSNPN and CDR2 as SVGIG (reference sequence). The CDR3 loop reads CACYRDRSYEQYF. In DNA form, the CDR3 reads TGTGCCTGCTACCGGGACAGGTCCTACGAGCAGTACTTC. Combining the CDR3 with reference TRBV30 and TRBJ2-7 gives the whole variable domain SQTIHQWPATLVQPVGSPLSLECTVEGTSNPNLYWYRQAAGRGLQLLFYSVGIGQISSEVPQNLSASRPQDRQFILSSKKLLLSDSGFYLCACYRDRSYEQYFGPGTRLTVT.

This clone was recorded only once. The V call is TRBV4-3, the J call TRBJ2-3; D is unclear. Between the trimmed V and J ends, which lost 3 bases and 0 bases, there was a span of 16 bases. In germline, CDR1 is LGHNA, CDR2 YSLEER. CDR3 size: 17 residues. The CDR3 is CASSHLVEVDSTDTQYF. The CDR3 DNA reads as TGCGCCAGCAGCCATCTAGTCGAAGTCGATAGCACAGATACGCAGTATTTT.

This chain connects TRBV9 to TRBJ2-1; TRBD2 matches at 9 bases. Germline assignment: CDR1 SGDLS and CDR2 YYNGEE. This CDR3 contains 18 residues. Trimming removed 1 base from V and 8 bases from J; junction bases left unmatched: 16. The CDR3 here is CASSVYSLAGGPGDEQFF. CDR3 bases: TGTGCCAGCAGCGTATATAGTCTGGCGGGGGGGCCCGGGGATGAGCAGTTCTTC.

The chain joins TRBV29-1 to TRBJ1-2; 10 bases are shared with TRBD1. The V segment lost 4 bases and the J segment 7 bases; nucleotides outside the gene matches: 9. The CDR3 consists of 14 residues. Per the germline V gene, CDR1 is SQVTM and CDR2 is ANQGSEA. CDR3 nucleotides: TGCAGCGTTGTGGGGAGACAGGGGGCCTTTGGCTACACCTTC. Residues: CSVVGRQGAFGYTF.

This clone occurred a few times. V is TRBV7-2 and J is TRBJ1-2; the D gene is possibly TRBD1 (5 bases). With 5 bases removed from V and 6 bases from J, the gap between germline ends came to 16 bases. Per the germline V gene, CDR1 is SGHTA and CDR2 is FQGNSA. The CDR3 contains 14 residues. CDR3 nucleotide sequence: TGTGCCAGCAGCCCAGATCAGGGTTACGATGGCTACACCTTC. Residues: CASSPDQGYDGYTF.

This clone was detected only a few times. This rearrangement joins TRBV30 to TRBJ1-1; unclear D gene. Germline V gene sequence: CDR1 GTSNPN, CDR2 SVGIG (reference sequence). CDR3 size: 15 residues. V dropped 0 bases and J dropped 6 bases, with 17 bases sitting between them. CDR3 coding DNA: TGTGCCTGGAGTGTAAAACATCAGGTAACGGCTGAAGCTTTCTTT. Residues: CAWSVKHQVTAEAFF.

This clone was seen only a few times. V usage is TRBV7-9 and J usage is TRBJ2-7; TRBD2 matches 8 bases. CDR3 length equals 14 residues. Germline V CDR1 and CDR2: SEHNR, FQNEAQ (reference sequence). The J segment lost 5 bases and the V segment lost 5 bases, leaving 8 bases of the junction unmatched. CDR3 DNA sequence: TGTGCCAGCAGCCCCCCGGGGGGGCCAGACGAGCAGTACTTC. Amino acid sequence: CASSPPGGPDEQYF.

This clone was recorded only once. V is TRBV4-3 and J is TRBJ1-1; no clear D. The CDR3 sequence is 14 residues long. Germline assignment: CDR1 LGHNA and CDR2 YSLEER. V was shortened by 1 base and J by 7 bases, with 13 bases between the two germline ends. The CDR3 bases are TGCGCCAGCAGCCAAGTGACCGGGAATGATGAAGCTTTCTTT. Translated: CASSQVTGNDEAFF.

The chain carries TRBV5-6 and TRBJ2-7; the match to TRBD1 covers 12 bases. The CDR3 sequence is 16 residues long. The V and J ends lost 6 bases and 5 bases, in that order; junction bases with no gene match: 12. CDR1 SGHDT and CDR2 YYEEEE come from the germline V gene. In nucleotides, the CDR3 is TGTGCCAGCACCATGGGGACAGGGGGCCCTCTGGACGAGCAGTACTTC. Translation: CASTMGTGGPLDEQYF.

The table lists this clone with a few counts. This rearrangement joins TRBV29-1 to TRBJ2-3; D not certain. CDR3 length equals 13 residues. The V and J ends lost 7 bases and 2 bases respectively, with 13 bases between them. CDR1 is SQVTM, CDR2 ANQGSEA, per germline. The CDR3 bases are TGCAGCGCCGATCGCCAGAACACAGATACGCAGTATTTT. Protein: CSADRQNTDTQYF.

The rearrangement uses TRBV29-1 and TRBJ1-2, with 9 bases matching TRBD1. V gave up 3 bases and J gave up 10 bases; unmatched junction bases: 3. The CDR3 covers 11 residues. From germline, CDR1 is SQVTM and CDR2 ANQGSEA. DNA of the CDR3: TGCAGCGTTGAGACAGGGGGGTACTACACCTTC. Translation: CSVETGGYYTF.

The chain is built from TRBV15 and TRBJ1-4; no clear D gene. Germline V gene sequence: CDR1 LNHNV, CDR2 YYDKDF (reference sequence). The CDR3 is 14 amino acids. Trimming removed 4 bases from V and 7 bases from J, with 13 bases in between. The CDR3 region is CATSNREVGEKLFF. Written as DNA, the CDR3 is TGTGCCACCAGCAACCGGGAGGTTGGTGAAAAACTGTTTTTT.

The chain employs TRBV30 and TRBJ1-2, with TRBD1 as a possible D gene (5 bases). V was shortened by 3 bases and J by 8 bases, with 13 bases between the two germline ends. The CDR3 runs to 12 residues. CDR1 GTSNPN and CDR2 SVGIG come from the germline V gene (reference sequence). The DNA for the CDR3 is TGTGCCTGGAGCGGACAACTGAAAGGCTACACCTTC. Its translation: CAWSGQLKGYTF.

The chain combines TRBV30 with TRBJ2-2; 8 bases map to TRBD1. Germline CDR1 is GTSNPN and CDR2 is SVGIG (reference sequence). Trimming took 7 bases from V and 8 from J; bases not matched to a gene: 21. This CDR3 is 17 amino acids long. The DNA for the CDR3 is TGTGCCTTGGAACCAGGAGACAGGGGAATGGGGCCGGGGGAGCTGTTTTTT. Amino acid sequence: CALEPGDRGMGPGELFF.

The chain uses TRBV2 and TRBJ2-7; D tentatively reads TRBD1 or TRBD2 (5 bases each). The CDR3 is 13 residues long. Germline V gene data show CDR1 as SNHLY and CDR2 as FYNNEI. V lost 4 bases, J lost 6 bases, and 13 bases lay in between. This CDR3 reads CASSVKGSSEQYF. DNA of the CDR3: TGTGCCAGCAGTGTGAAGGGGAGTAGCGAGCAGTACTTC.